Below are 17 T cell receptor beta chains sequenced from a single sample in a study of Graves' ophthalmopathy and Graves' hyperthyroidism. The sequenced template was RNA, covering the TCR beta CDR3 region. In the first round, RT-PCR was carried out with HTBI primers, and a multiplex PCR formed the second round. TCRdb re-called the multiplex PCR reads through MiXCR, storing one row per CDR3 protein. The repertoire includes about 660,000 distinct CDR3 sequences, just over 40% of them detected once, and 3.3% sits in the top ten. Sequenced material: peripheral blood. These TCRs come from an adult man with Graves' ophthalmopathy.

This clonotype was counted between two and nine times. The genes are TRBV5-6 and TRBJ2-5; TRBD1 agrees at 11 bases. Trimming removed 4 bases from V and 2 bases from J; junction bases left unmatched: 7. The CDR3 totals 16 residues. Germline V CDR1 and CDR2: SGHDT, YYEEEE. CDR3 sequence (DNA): TGTGCCAGCAGCCCCTGGACAGGGGGCTTACAAGAGACCCAGTACTTC. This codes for CASSPWTGGLQETQYF. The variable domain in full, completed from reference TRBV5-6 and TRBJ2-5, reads DAGVTQSPTHLIKTRGQQVTLRCSPKSGHDTVSWYQQALGQGPQFIFQYYEEEERQRGNFPDRFSGHQFPNYSSELNVNALLLGDSALYLCASSPWTGGLQETQYFGPGTRLLVL.

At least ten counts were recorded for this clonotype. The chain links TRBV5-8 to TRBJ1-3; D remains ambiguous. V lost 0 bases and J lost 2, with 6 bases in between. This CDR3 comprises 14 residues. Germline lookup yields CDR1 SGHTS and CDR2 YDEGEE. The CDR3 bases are TGTGCCAGCAGCTTGGACCAGACTGGAAACACCATATATTTT. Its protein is CASSLDQTGNTIYF.

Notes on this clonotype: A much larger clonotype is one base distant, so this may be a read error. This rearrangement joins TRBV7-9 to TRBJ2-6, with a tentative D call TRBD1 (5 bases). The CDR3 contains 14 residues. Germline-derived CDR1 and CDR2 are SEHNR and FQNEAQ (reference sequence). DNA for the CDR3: TGCGCCAGCAGCCGGGTTCCTGGGGCCAACGTCCCGACTTTC. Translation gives CASSRVPGANVPTF.

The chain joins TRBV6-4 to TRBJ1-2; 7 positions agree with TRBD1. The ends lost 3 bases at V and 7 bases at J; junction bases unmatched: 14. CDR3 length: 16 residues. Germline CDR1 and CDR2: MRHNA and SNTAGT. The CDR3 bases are TGTGCCAGCAGTGATTCAGCTAAGCCCGACAGGGTTGGCTACACCTTC. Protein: CASSDSAKPDRVGYTF.

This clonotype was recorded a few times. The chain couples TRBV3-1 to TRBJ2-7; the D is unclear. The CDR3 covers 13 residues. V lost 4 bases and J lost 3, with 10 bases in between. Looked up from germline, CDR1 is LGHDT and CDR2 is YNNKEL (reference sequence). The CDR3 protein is CASSRKLDYEQYF. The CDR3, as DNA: TGTGCCAGCAGCCGTAAATTAGACTACGAGCAGTACTTC.

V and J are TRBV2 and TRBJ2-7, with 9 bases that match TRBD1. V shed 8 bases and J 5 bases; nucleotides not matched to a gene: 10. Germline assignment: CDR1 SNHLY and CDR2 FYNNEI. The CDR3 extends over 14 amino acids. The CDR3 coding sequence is TGTGCCAGCGCTTGGACAGGGGAGGACCACGAGCAGTACTTC. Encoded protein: CASAWTGEDHEQYF.

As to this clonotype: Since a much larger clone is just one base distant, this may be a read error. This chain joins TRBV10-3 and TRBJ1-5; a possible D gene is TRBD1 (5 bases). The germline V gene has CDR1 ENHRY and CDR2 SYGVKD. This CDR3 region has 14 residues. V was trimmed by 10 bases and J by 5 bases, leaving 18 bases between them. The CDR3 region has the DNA TGTGCCAGCAGGGCGAACTCCGGCGATCAGCCCCAGCATTTT. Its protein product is CASRANSGDQPQHF.

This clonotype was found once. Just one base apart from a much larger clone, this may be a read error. Written as DNA, the CDR3 is TGTGCCAGCAGTGCAGGGGGAACAGGGGTAGAGACCCAGTACTTC. Translated: CASSAGGTGVETQYF. The rearrangement uses TRBV2 and TRBJ2-5; 7 nucleotides match TRBD1. The CDR3 is 15 residues long. Per the germline V gene, CDR1 is SNHLY and CDR2 is FYNNEI. Unmatched junction bases numbered 9, after V lost 4 bases and J lost 4 bases.

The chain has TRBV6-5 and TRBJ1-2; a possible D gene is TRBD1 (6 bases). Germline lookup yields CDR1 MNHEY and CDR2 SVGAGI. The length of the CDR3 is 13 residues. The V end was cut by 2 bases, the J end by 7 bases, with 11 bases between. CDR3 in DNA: TGTGCCAGCAGTTACCTGGGGGCGCGTGGCTACACCTTC. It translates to CASSYLGARGYTF.

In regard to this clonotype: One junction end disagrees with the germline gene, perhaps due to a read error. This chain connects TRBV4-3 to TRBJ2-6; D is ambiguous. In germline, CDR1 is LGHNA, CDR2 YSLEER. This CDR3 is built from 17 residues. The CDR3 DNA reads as TGCGCCAGCAGCCAAGATATGGTGACTTCTGAGGCCAACGTCCTGACTTTC. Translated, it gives CASSQDMVTSEANVLTF.

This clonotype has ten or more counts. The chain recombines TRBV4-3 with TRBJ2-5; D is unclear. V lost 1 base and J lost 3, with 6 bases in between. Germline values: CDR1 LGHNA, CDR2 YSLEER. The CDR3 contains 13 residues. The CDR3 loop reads CASSQGDEETQYF. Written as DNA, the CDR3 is TGCGCCAGCAGCCAAGGAGACGAAGAGACCCAGTACTTC.

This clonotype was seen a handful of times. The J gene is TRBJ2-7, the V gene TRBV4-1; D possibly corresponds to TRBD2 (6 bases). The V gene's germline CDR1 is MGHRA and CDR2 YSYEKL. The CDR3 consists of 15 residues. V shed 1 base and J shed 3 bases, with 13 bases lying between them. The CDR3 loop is CASSQGAGSRYEQYF. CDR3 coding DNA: TGCGCCAGCAGCCAAGGGGCCGGGAGCCGCTACGAGCAGTACTTC.

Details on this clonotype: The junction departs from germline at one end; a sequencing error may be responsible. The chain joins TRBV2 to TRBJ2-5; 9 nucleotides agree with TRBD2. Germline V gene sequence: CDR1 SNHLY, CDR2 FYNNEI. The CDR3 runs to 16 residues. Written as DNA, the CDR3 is TGTGCCAGTAGAGGGGAGCTAGCGGGAAGGCAAGAGATCCAGTACTTC. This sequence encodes CASRGELAGRQEIQYF.

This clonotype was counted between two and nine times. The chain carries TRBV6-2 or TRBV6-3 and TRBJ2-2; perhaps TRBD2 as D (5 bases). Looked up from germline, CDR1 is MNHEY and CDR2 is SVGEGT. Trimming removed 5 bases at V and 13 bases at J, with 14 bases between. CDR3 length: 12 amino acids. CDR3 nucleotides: TGTGCCAGCAGTCCTGGAGGATTTTGGCTGTTTTTT. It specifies CASSPGGFWLFF.

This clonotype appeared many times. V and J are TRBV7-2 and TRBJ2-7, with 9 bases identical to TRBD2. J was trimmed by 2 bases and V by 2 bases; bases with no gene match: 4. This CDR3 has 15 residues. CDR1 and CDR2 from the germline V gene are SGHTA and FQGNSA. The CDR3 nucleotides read TGTGCCAGCAGCTTAAGGCTAGCGGGGCCCTACGAGCAGTACTTC. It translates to CASSLRLAGPYEQYF. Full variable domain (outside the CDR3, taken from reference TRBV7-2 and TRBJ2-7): GAGVSQSPSNKVTEKGKDVELRCDPISGHTALYWYRQSLGQGLEFLIYFQGNSAPDKSGLPSDRFSAERTGGSVSTLTIQRTQQEDSAVYLCASSLRLAGPYEQYFGPGTRLTVT.

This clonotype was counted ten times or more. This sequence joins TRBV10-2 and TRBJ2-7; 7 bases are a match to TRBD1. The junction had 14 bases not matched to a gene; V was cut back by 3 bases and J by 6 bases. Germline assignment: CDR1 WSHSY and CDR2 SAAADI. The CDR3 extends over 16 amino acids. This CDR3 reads CASSEPGQTNIPEQYF. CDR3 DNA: TGCGCCAGCAGTGAACCGGGACAGACCAATATCCCCGAGCAGTACTTC.

The CDR3 is CSVVGWVAVYEQYF. CDR3 coding DNA: TGCAGCGTTGTTGGTTGGGTAGCGGTTTACGAGCAGTACTTC. The V and J genes are TRBV29-1 and TRBJ2-7; possibly TRBD2 for D (6 bases). This CDR3 spans 14 amino acids. The V gene's germline CDR1 is SQVTM and CDR2 ANQGSEA. V dropped 4 bases and J dropped 4 bases, with 17 bases sitting between them.